The 21 T cell receptor beta chains below come from one sample, sequenced in a study of multiple sclerosis patients with progressive multifocal leukoencephalopathy. Sequencing used immunoSEQ multiplex PCR; TCRdb keeps in-frame clones, though not all of them. Among tens of thousands of clones listed, about 91% were seen once. The sample's time point: before natalizumab initiation. The sequenced sample consisted of PBMCs. The receptors were sampled from a man aged 25-40 years with multiple sclerosis.

The gene calls are TRBV7-9 and TRBJ2-1; no reliable D call. V shed 1 base and J shed 2 bases, with 6 bases lying between them. The V gene's germline CDR1 is SEHNR and CDR2 FQNEAQ (reference sequence). The CDR3 covers 14 residues. The CDR3 reads CASSLGQTYNEQFF. In DNA form, the CDR3 reads TGTGCCAGCAGCTTAGGGCAGACCTACAATGAGCAGTTCTTC.

The chain joins TRBV7-3 to TRBJ2-1; weak D call: TRBD2 (5 bases). In germline, CDR1 is SGHTA, CDR2 FQGTGA. V dropped 4 bases and J dropped 5 bases, with 12 bases sitting between them. CDR3 size: 14 residues. The CDR3 reads CASSSAGIDNEQFF. The CDR3 DNA reads as TGTGCCAGCAGCTCGGCGGGTATCGACAATGAGCAGTTCTTC.

The gene calls are TRBV4-3 and TRBJ1-5; the D gene is possibly TRBD1 (6 bases). Trimming removed 0 bases at V and 5 bases at J, with 11 bases between. Per germline, CDR1 LGHNA and CDR2 YSLEER. The CDR3 contains 15 residues. The CDR3: CASSQDTTGYQPQHF. CDR3 sequence (DNA): TGCGCCAGCAGCCAAGACACGACAGGATATCAGCCCCAGCATTTT.

CDR3 nucleotide sequence: TGCGCCAGCAGCCAAATGCTAGCCTCCTACAATGAGCAGTTCTTC. Protein: CASSQMLASYNEQFF. The chain couples TRBV4-3 to TRBJ2-1; the D gene is possibly TRBD2 (5 bases). This CDR3 is 15 amino acids long. Trimming took 2 bases from V and 0 from J, leaving 8 bases between them. Per germline, CDR1 LGHNA and CDR2 YSLEER.

The chain couples TRBV2 to TRBJ1-2, with D possibly being TRBD1 (5 bases). V was shortened by 5 bases and J by 0 bases, with 7 bases between the two germline ends. The CDR3 contains 13 residues. Germline loops: CDR1 SNHLY, CDR2 FYNNEI. As DNA, the CDR3 is TGTGCCAGCAGTACGGACACTAACTATGGCTACACCTTC. This translates into CASSTDTNYGYTF.

The chain is built from TRBV27 and TRBJ2-1; 10 nucleotides align to TRBD2. J gave up 6 bases and V 5 bases, and 10 bases lay outside the gene matches. Germline V gene data show CDR1 as MNHEY and CDR2 as SMNVEV (reference sequence). The CDR3 extends over 16 amino acids. The DNA of the CDR3 is TGTGCCAGCAGTCCCCGGGCTAGCGGGAGTTTCAATGAGCAGTTCTTC. This codes for CASSPRASGSFNEQFF.

The genes are TRBV15 and TRBJ2-1; 9 bases fit TRBD2. The J segment lost 7 bases and the V segment lost 0 bases, leaving 7 bases of the junction unmatched. Germline loops: CDR1 LNHNV, CDR2 YYDKDF (reference sequence). The CDR3 totals 16 residues. CDR3 coding DNA: TGTGCCACCAGCAGAGATCGGGGCGGGAGGGCTAATGAGCAGTTCTTC. This gives the protein CATSRDRGGRANEQFF.

This sequence joins TRBV4-1 and TRBJ2-5; D is perhaps TRBD2 (5 bases). This CDR3 is 15 amino acids long. Germline V CDR1 and CDR2: MGHRA, YSYEKL. Deletions cut 3 bases from V and 4 bases from J, with 15 bases between. The CDR3, as DNA: TGCGCCAGCAGCCACCCCGGCTCCCTAGCAGAGACCCAGTACTTC. Translated: CASSHPGSLAETQYF.

The CDR3 reads CSVESVGAEAFF. CDR3 nucleotide sequence: TGCAGCGTTGAATCGGTGGGAGCTGAAGCTTTCTTT. V usage is TRBV29-1 and J usage is TRBJ1-1, with D unclear. Deletions cut 2 bases from V and 6 bases from J, with 10 bases between. The V gene's germline CDR1 is SQVTM and CDR2 ANQGSEA. CDR3 length: 12 amino acids.

The chain combines TRBV4-3 with TRBJ2-5; 8 nucleotides line up with TRBD2. Germline lookup yields CDR1 LGHNA and CDR2 YSLEER. Trimming took 0 bases from V and 5 from J; bases not matched to a gene: 8. This CDR3 is 16 amino acids long. CDR3 in DNA: TGCGCCAGCAGCCAAGAAGACGCGGGGGGCGGGGAGACCCAGTACTTC. Encoded protein: CASSQEDAGGGETQYF.

The chain joins TRBV4-1 to TRBJ2-6; TRBD1 matches at 9 bases. The CDR3 contains 18 residues. After removal of 3 bases from V and 0 bases from J, the junction contained 6 bases not matched to a gene. Germline CDR1 reads MGHRA; CDR2 reads YSYEKL. CDR3 coding DNA: TGCGCCAGCAGCCAGTGGGACAGGGCCCTCTCTGGGGCCAACGTCCTGACTTTC. It is translated as CASSQWDRALSGANVLTF.

V is TRBV6-1 and J is TRBJ1-1; TRBD1 agrees at 7 bases. The CDR3 contains 15 residues. From germline, CDR1 is MNHNS and CDR2 SASEGT. With 2 bases clipped from V and 5 bases from J, the junction kept 8 bases outside the gene matches. As DNA, the CDR3 is TGTGCCAGCAGTGAAAGGGCAGGGGGAGATACTGAAGCTTTCTTT. Amino acid sequence: CASSERAGGDTEAFF.

The CDR3 region has the DNA TGTGCCATCACGGATGCAGGGACTTATGAGCAGTTCTTC. Its translation is CAITDAGTYEQFF. The rearrangement links TRBV10-3 to TRBJ2-1, with TRBD2 as a possible D gene (6 bases). The V end was cut by 7 bases, the J end by 8 bases, with 15 bases between. From germline, CDR1 is ENHRY and CDR2 SYGVKD. The CDR3 extends over 13 amino acids.

The rearrangement links TRBV12-5 to TRBJ2-5; tentative D call: TRBD2 (7 bases). This CDR3 comprises 17 residues. V gave up 5 bases and J gave up 0 bases, with 19 bases separating them. Germline V CDR1 and CDR2: LGHNT, FRNRAP. In DNA form, the CDR3 reads TGTGCTAGTGGTCCGGAGGGGGGGCACCCGTACCAAGAGACCCAGTACTTC. Translating gives CASGPEGGHPYQETQYF. The full variable domain, rest sourced from reference TRBV12-5 and TRBJ2-5, is DARVTQTPRHKVTEMGQEVTMRCQPILGHNTVFWYRQTMMQGLELLAYFRNRAPLDDSGMPKDRFSAEMPDATLATLKIQPSEPRDSAVYFCASGPEGGHPYQETQYFGPGTRLLVL.

V is TRBV7-9 and J is TRBJ2-2; possible D gene TRBD2, 5 bases. Germline V gene lookup returns CDR1 SEHNR and CDR2 FQNEAQ (reference sequence). This CDR3 has 14 amino acids. V was pared by 7 bases and J by 6 bases, with 15 bases between. The chain's CDR3 is CASNRQDSPGELFF. The CDR3 DNA follows: TGTGCCAGCAACCGCCAGGACTCGCCCGGGGAGCTGTTTTTT.

Comments on this clone: Its ends do not fully match the called genes, so a read error is possible. This rearrangement joins TRBV5-1 to TRBJ2-7, with 11 bases matching TRBD1. The CDR3 contains 19 residues. Germline V gene lookup returns CDR1 SGHRS and CDR2 YFSETQ. The CDR3 sequence: CASSASLRSWTGGSNEQYF. The CDR3 coding sequence is TGCGCCAGCAGCGCCTCACTTCGGAGTTGGACAGGGGGCTCCAACGAGCAGTACTTC.

This chain connects TRBV9 to TRBJ2-3; D is unclear. The V end lost 1 base, the J end lost 4 bases, and 10 bases lay between the germline ends. Germline V gene data show CDR1 as SGDLS and CDR2 as YYNGEE. The length of the CDR3 is 14 residues. CDR3 loop: CASSVMYYPDTQYF. Here the CDR3 DNA reads TGTGCCAGCAGCGTAATGTATTACCCAGATACGCAGTATTTT.

The chain links TRBV5-6 to TRBJ1-2; possibly TRBD1 for D (5 bases). Germline V lookup: CDR1 SGHDT, CDR2 YYEEEE. Trimming removed 0 bases from V and 8 bases from J, with 11 bases in between. The CDR3 has 13 residues. The CDR3 bases are TGTGCCAGCAGCTTGGATTACAGGAGGGGCTACACCTTC. This sequence encodes CASSLDYRRGYTF.

For this clone: One end of the junction is discordant with germline, which a read error may explain. The chain has TRBV4-1 and TRBJ2-7, with D perhaps matching TRBD1 (6 bases). The CDR3 sequence is 15 residues long. Looked up from germline, CDR1 is MGHRA and CDR2 is YSYEKL. The CDR3 sequence: CASSQDVMRTVERYF. The CDR3 region has the DNA TGCGCCAGCAGCCAAGATGTGATGAGGACAGTCGAGCGGTACTTC.

This clone has a single count. V and J are TRBV4-1 and TRBJ2-5; D remains ambiguous. The V end lost 4 bases, the J end lost 2 bases, and 20 bases lay between the germline ends. The CDR3 is made up of 17 amino acids. From germline, CDR1 is MGHRA and CDR2 YSYEKL. The CDR3 coding sequence is TGCGCCAGCAGCCCCCCCCTCCTGCAAGCTAAACAAGAGACCCAGTACTTC. This codes for CASSPPLLQAKQETQYF.

The CDR3 region is CASSLYGTSGVDTQYF. The CDR3 DNA follows: TGTGCCAGCAGCCTGTACGGAACTAGCGGGGTAGATACGCAGTATTTT. The chain couples TRBV4-2 to TRBJ2-3; 10 bases agree with TRBD2. V shed 4 bases and J 5 bases; nucleotides not matched to a gene: 9. CDR1 LGHNA and CDR2 YNFKEQ come from the germline V gene. This CDR3 has 16 amino acids.